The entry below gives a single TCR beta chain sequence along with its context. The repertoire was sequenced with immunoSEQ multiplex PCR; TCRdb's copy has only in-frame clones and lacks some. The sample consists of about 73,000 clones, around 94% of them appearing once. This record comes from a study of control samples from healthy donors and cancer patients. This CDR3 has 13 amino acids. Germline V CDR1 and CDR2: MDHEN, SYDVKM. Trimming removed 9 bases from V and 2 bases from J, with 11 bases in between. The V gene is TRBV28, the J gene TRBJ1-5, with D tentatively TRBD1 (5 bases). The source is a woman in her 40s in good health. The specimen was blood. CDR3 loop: CASHSQGNQPQHF. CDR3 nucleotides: TGTGCCAGTCACTCACAGGGCAATCAGCCCCAGCATTTT.